This TCR beta chain was obtained from a study of vaccination effects on CD4 cells after COVID-19. In the ViraFEST assay, antigen-specific CD4+ clonotypes were identified by expansion after peptide-pool stimulation. Culture proceeded for under twelve days, and CD4+ T cells were then isolated. Vaccine recipients, nucleocapsid antibody negative, had no prior SARS-CoV-2 infection. Fresh IL-2-containing medium replaced half the medium on days 3 and 7. The CDR3 is made up of 16 amino acids. Germline V gene sequence: CDR1 SGHNT, CDR2 YYREEE (reference sequence). Trimming cost V 0 bases and J 6 bases, with 13 bases left between them. Sequenced by immunoSEQ multiplex PCR; TCRdb stores in-frame clones only, minus some. This sample has around 68,000 clones; approximately 80% occur once, and the top ten carry 10% to 15%. This clone was observed a handful of times. The antigen is unknown.

The chain recombines TRBV5-4 with TRBJ1-6; no definite D call. This sequence originates from a human donor who received a COVID-19 vaccine. The sequences come from CD4+ T cells from PBMCs cultured with SARS-CoV-2 spike peptides, collected before COVID-19 vaccination. The CDR3 sequence: CASSLAPGSLNSPLHF. The CDR3, as DNA: TGTGCCAGCAGCTTGGCCCCAGGCAGTCTTAATTCACCCCTCCACTTT.